The 27 T cell receptor beta chains below all came from one sample that was sequenced in a study of neoadjuvant anti-PD-1 for oral cavity cancer (dated by TCRdb to the early 2020s). Interpreted using the paper, the time point label stands for: after neoadjuvant nivolumab, at surgical resection. Libraries were constructed by the immunoSEQ multiplex PCR assay. TCRdb limited this immuneACCESS table to in-frame rearrangements with V and J called. A share of clones is missing; checked studies link under half to unresolved V genes, and the rest is unexplained. Across this sample there are over 11,000 clones, with 75% seen only once. The leading ten clones occupy roughly 2% of the sample. The material sequenced was PBMCs, taken after nivolumab (anti-PD-1) treatment. Receptor source: a person aged 35-79 years with oral cavity squamous cell carcinoma.

CDR3 region: CASSLGSGVETQYF. CDR3 in DNA: TGCGCCAGCAGCTTAGGCTCCGGCGTGGAGACCCAGTACTTC. This rearrangement joins TRBV5-1 to TRBJ2-5, with D hard to call. This CDR3 has 14 amino acids. The V gene's germline CDR1 is SGHRS and CDR2 YFSETQ. The V gene lost 2 bases and the J gene lost 5 bases, with 13 bases spanning the gap.

V is TRBV27 and J is TRBJ1-1; perhaps TRBD1 as D (5 bases). V was shortened by 2 bases and J by 7 bases, with 17 bases between the two germline ends. The CDR3 has 15 residues. Germline CDR1 is MNHEY and CDR2 is SMNVEV (reference sequence). The CDR3 protein is CASSLGGGDLIEAFF. In nucleotides, the CDR3 is TGTGCCAGCAGTTTAGGGGGTGGGGATTTGATTGAAGCTTTCTTT.

This clone was detected only once. The V and J genes are TRBV9 and TRBJ2-1; D not resolved. Between the trimmed V and J ends, which lost 0 bases and 2 bases, there was a span of 6 bases. CDR3 length: 14 residues. Per germline, CDR1 SGDLS and CDR2 YYNGEE. CDR3 amino acids: CASSVGSTYNEQFF. The CDR3 nucleotides are TGTGCCAGCAGCGTAGGGTCTACCTACAATGAGCAGTTCTTC.

The V gene is TRBV5-1, the J gene TRBJ2-1; D uncertain. Trimming took off 2 bases at V and 5 bases at J, with 11 bases between the two ends. Germline V gene data show CDR1 as SGHRS and CDR2 as YFSETQ. The CDR3 totals 14 residues. CDR3 DNA: TGCGCCAGCAGCTTTCGGGCTGGAAACAATGAGCAGTTCTTC. Translation: CASSFRAGNNEQFF.

This clone has just one count. This chain joins TRBV29-1 and TRBJ2-3; D remains ambiguous. The CDR3 length is 17 residues. From germline, CDR1 is SQVTM and CDR2 ANQGSEA. Trimming removed 1 base at V and 2 bases at J, with 19 bases between. The CDR3 is CSVEVRSGRRVTDTQYF. DNA of the CDR3: TGCAGCGTTGAAGTTCGTTCGGGCCGCCGGGTCACAGATACGCAGTATTTT.

The V call is TRBV28, the J call TRBJ2-7; D possibly corresponds to TRBD2 (5 bases). The CDR3 length is 14 residues. Between the trimmed V and J ends, which lost 6 bases and 1 base, there was a span of 13 bases. Germline V gene data show CDR1 as MDHEN and CDR2 as SYDVKM. CDR3 region: CASSRGFDSYEQYF. In DNA form, the CDR3 reads TGTGCCAGCAGCCGCGGGTTCGATTCCTACGAGCAGTACTTC.

The chain recombines TRBV10-3 with TRBJ1-5; D remains ambiguous. This CDR3 has 15 amino acids. Trimming stripped 2 bases from V and 7 bases from J, with 15 bases between. Germline loops: CDR1 ENHRY, CDR2 SYGVKD. The CDR3 is CAISESGQLDQPQHF. CDR3 bases: TGTGCCATCAGTGAGAGCGGGCAGCTTGACCAGCCCCAGCATTTT.

This clone has only one observation. The chain couples TRBV7-9 to TRBJ1-4; D might be TRBD1 (6 bases). The CDR3 covers 14 residues. V lost 7 bases to trimming and J lost 8 bases, with 17 bases between them. The V gene's germline CDR1 is SEHNR and CDR2 FQNEAQ (reference sequence). The CDR3 DNA sequence: TGTGCCAGCACCCGGACAGCGGGAGGAGAAAAACTGTTTTTT. Translation: CASTRTAGGEKLFF.

This chain connects TRBV28 to TRBJ1-5; no firm D call. Germline V gene sequence: CDR1 MDHEN, CDR2 SYDVKM. CDR3 length: 11 amino acids. Between the trimmed V and J ends, which lost 5 bases and 7 bases, there was a span of 6 bases. The CDR3 DNA follows: TGTGCCAGCAGTGACGCCCAGCCCCAGCATTTT. Protein product: CASSDAQPQHF.

V gene TRBV2 combines with J gene TRBJ1-1, with unresolved D. V dropped 4 bases and J dropped 1 base, with 22 bases sitting between them. Germline-derived CDR1 and CDR2 are SNHLY and FYNNEI. CDR3 length: 18 residues. The CDR3 nucleotides read TGTGCCAGCAGTGTAGCGGCAGAAACTACGACCGGGAACACTGAAGCTTTCTTT. This sequence encodes CASSVAAETTTGNTEAFF.

The chain has TRBV4-1 and TRBJ1-5; the match to TRBD1 covers 10 bases. The CDR3 length is 15 residues. V shed 2 bases and J 6 bases; nucleotides not matched to a gene: 4. Germline CDR1 reads MGHRA; CDR2 reads YSYEKL. The CDR3 spells CASSQPGQGSQPQHF. CDR3 nucleotides: TGCGCCAGCAGCCAACCGGGACAGGGGAGTCAGCCCCAGCATTTT.

There are a few counts of this clone. The chain is built from TRBV2 and TRBJ1-2; D gene unclear. Germline loops: CDR1 SNHLY, CDR2 FYNNEI. The CDR3 has 14 residues. Trimming left V 5 bases short and J 2 bases short, with 12 bases between. CDR3 residues: CASSPLGGNYGYTF. The CDR3 nucleotides are TGTGCCAGCAGTCCCCTTGGAGGCAACTATGGCTACACCTTC.

This clone counts as medium-sized. The same CDR3 also results from other DNA sequences found in this sample. The chain recombines TRBV5-1 with TRBJ1-5; D possibly corresponds to TRBD1 (5 bases). The length of the CDR3 is 13 residues. Germline lookup yields CDR1 SGHRS and CDR2 YFSETQ. V was pared by 0 bases and J by 5 bases, with 6 bases between. The CDR3 coding sequence is TGCGCCAGCAGCTTGGCGGGGGATCAGCCCCAGCATTTT. It encodes CASSLAGDQPQHF.

The sample holds one count of this clone. The chain is built from TRBV30 and TRBJ2-2; weak D call: TRBD2 (7 bases). Germline CDR1 and CDR2: GTSNPN and SVGIG (reference sequence). There are 12 residues in the CDR3. CDR3: CARGGGTGELFF. Written as DNA, the CDR3 is TGTGCGCGGGGAGGGGGCACCGGGGAGCTGTTTTTT.

The chain links TRBV5-4 to TRBJ2-7, with 9 bases matching TRBD2. Trimming removed 3 bases from V and 0 bases from J; junction bases left unmatched: 4. The CDR3 is 15 residues long. Germline assignment: CDR1 SGHNT and CDR2 YYREEE (reference sequence). The CDR3 DNA reads as TGTGCCAGCAGCTCCCTAGCGGGGTACTCCTACGAGCAGTACTTC. The encoded protein is CASSSLAGYSYEQYF.

This clone was seen a handful of times. The chain couples TRBV7-9 to TRBJ1-3; D gene unclear. The CDR3 has 16 amino acids. V lost 5 bases and J lost 2, with 16 bases in between. The germline CDR1 and CDR2 sequences are SEHNR and FQNEAQ (reference sequence). The CDR3 loop reads CASSESGREPGNTIYF. The CDR3 DNA follows: TGTGCCAGCAGCGAGAGCGGGAGAGAACCTGGAAACACCATATATTTT.

The chain couples TRBV27 to TRBJ2-7; 11 positions match TRBD2. This CDR3 is 14 amino acids long. The germline CDR1 and CDR2 sequences are MNHEY and SMNVEV (reference sequence). V lost 9 bases, J lost 5 bases, and 9 bases stayed unmatched. CDR3 sequence reads: CARTTSGRPHEQYF. Written as DNA, the CDR3 is TGTGCCAGAACAACTAGCGGGAGACCCCACGAGCAGTACTTC.

The chain is built from TRBV6-6 and TRBJ1-1; D possibly corresponds to TRBD1 (6 bases). The CDR3 covers 14 residues. V lost 6 bases and J 8 bases, leaving 19 bases between the germline ends. The germline CDR1 and CDR2 sequences are MNHNY and SVGAGI (reference sequence). The CDR3 DNA follows: TGTGCCAGCAGGAACAGGGCCTCGAAGATCGAAGCTTTCTTT. Protein sequence: CASRNRASKIEAFF.

The chain employs TRBV28 and TRBJ1-2, with 10 bases aligning to TRBD1. Germline CDR1 and CDR2: MDHEN and SYDVKM. The CDR3 contains 13 residues. The V gene end was trimmed by 5 bases and the J gene end by 7 bases; junction bases not matched to a gene: 4. CDR3: CASSGGTGVGYTF. The DNA of the CDR3 is TGTGCCAGCAGTGGGGGGACAGGGGTTGGCTACACCTTC.

The J gene is TRBJ2-3, the V gene TRBV19, with 9 nucleotides matching TRBD1. The CDR3 runs to 19 residues. CDR1 is LNHDA, CDR2 SQIVND, per germline (reference sequence). V lost 3 bases and J lost 5; bases outside the gene matches: 18. This CDR3 is CASSISGTGISWGLDTQYF. The CDR3 DNA follows: TGTGCCAGTAGTATCTCTGGGACAGGGATTAGTTGGGGGTTAGATACGCAGTATTTT.

This chain connects TRBV5-1 to TRBJ2-2; D uncertain. V lost 4 bases and J lost 6, with 10 bases in between. Germline CDR1 SGHRS, CDR2 YFSETQ. The CDR3 runs 13 residues. The CDR3 DNA sequence: TGCGCCAGCAGCCTCCCCGGATCCGGGGAGCTGTTTTTT. Protein: CASSLPGSGELFF.

The chain uses TRBV5-4 and TRBJ1-6; unclear D gene. Germline V lookup: CDR1 SGHNT, CDR2 YYREEE (reference sequence). Trimming stripped 0 bases from V and 5 bases from J, with 6 bases between. The CDR3 covers 14 residues. The CDR3 DNA follows: TGTGCCAGCAGCTTGGAGCTGAATAATTCACCCCTCCACTTT. Its protein product is CASSLELNNSPLHF.

This clone came up a few times. The chain has TRBV19 and TRBJ1-5; 9 nucleotides match TRBD1. There are 13 residues in the CDR3. After removal of 10 bases from V and 7 bases from J, the junction contained 8 bases not matched to a gene. Germline CDR1 LNHDA, CDR2 SQIVND (reference sequence). CDR3 amino acids: CATTGGEYQPQHF. The DNA for the CDR3 is TGTGCCACTACAGGGGGCGAGTACCAGCCCCAGCATTTT.

The V call is TRBV30, the J call TRBJ2-7; D gene unclear. Germline CDR1 and CDR2: GTSNPN and SVGIG (reference sequence). Trimming left V 0 bases short and J 3 bases short, with 3 bases between. The CDR3 sequence is 11 residues long. The CDR3 is CAWSVLYEQYF. The DNA for the CDR3 is TGTGCCTGGAGTGTACTCTACGAGCAGTACTTC.

There are a few counts of this clone. This sequence joins TRBV6-6 and TRBJ2-7; D tentatively reads TRBD1 or TRBD2 (6 bases each). CDR3 length equals 15 residues. V dropped 4 bases and J dropped 0 bases, with 13 bases sitting between them. The germline CDR1 and CDR2 sequences are MNHNY and SVGAGI (reference sequence). The DNA of the CDR3 is TGTGCCAGCAGTTTAGAGGGGGGCGGCTCCTACGAGCAGTACTTC. This gives the protein CASSLEGGGSYEQYF.

The chain joins TRBV21-1 to TRBJ1-3. TRBV21-1 has pseudogene status. This CDR3 contains 16 residues. The CDR3 DNA follows: TGTGCCAGCAGCCTAGGCGGGGGGCTACCTGGAAACACCATATATTTT. Amino acid sequence: CASSLGGGLPGNTIYF.

The chain's CDR3 is CATQGVTGELFF. CDR3 nucleotide sequence: TGTGCCACCCAGGGGGTCACCGGGGAGCTGTTTTTT. The rearrangement uses TRBV28 and TRBJ2-2; 7 bases are a match to TRBD1. The CDR3 runs 12 residues. Per the germline V gene, CDR1 is MDHEN and CDR2 is SYDVKM. Trimming removed 10 bases from V and 4 bases from J; junction bases left unmatched: 3.